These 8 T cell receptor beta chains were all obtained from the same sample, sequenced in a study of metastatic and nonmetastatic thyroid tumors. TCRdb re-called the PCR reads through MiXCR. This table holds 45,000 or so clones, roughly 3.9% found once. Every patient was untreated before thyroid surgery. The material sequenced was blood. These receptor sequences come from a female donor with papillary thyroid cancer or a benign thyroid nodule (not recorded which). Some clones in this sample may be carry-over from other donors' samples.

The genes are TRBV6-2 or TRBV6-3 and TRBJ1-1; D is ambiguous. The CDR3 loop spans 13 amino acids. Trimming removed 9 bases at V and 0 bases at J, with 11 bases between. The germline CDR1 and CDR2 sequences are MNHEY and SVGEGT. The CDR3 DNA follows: TGTGCCAGTGCTGGATCGGTGAACACTGAAGCTTTCTTT. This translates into CASAGSVNTEAFF.

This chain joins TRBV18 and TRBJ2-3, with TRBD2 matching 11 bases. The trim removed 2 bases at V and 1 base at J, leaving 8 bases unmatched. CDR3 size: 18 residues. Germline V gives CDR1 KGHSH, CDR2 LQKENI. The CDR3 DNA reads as TGTGCCAGCTCACCATTAGCGGGAGGGTCCATCGGCACAGATACGCAGTATTTT. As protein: CASSPLAGGSIGTDTQYF. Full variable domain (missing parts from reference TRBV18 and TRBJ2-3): NAGVMQNPRHLVRRRGQEARLRCSPMKGHSHVYWYRQLPEEGLKFMVYLQKENIIDESGMPKERFSAEFPKEGPSILRIQQVVRGDSAAYFCASSPLAGGSIGTDTQYFGPGTRLTVL.

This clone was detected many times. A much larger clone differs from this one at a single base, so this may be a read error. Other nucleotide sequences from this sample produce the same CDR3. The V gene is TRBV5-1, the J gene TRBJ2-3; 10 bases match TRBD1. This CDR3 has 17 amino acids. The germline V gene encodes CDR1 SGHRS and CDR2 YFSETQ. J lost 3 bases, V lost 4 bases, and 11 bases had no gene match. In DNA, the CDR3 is TGCGCCAGCAGCAGGTCCGTGACAGGGGGCAGAACAGATACGCAGTATTTT. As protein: CASSRSVTGGRTDTQYF.

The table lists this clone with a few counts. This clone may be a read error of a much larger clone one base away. The CDR3 region is CSSGYGGNTEAFF. In DNA form, the CDR3 reads TGTTCCAGCGGATATGGGGGCAACACTGAAGCTTTCTTT. The chain joins TRBV6-2 or TRBV6-3 to TRBJ1-1; D possibly corresponds to TRBD1 (6 bases). The CDR3 length is 13 residues. CDR1 and CDR2 from the germline V gene are MNHEY and SVGEGT.

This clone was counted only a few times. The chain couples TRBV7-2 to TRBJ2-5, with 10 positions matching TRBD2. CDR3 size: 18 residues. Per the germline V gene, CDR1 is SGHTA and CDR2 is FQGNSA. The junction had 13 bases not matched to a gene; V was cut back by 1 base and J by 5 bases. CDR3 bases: TGTGCCAGCAGCTTAGGGGCTAGCGGGAGCCTAACTCGGGAGACCCAGTACTTC. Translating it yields CASSLGASGSLTRETQYF.

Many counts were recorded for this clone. CDR3 loop: CASRDTGGDEQFF. The CDR3 DNA is TGTGCCAGCAGAGATACAGGGGGCGATGAGCAGTTCTTC. V gene TRBV2 combines with J gene TRBJ2-1, with TRBD1 identical over 9 bases. CDR1 and CDR2 (germline): SNHLY, FYNNEI. The CDR3 is 13 residues long. The V segment lost 6 bases and the J segment 8 bases; nucleotides outside the gene matches: 5. Filled out from reference TRBV2 and TRBJ2-1, the complete variable domain reads EPEVTQTPSHQVTQMGQEVILRCVPISNHLYFYWYRQILGQKVEFLVSFYNNEISEKSEIFDDQFSVERPDGSNFTLKIRSTKLEDSAMYFCASRDTGGDEQFFGPGTRLTVL.

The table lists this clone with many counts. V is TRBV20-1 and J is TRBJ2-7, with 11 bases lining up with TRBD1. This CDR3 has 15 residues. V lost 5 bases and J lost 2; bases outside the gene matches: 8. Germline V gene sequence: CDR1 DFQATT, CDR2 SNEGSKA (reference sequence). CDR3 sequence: CSAPPSGQGAYEQYF. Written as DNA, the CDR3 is TGCAGTGCTCCTCCTTCGGGACAGGGGGCCTACGAGCAGTACTTC.

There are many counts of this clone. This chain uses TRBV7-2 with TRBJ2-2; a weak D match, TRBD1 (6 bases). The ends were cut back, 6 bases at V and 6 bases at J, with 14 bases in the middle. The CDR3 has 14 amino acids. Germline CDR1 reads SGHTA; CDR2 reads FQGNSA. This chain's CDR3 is CASSQQRGSGELFF. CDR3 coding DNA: TGTGCCAGCAGTCAGCAGAGGGGGTCCGGGGAGCTGTTTTTT. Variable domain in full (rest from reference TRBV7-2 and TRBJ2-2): GAGVSQSPSNKVTEKGKDVELRCDPISGHTALYWYRQSLGQGLEFLIYFQGNSAPDKSGLPSDRFSAERTGGSVSTLTIQRTQQEDSAVYLCASSQQRGSGELFFGEGSRLTVL.